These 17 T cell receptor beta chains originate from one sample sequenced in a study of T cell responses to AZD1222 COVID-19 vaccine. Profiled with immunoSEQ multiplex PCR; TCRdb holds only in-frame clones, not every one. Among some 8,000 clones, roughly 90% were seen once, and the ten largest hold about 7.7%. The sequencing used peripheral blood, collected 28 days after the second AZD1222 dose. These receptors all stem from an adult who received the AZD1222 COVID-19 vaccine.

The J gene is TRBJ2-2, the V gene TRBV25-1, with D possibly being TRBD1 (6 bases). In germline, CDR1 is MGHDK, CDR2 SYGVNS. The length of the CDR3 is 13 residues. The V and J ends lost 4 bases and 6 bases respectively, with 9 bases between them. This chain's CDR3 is CASSVTGAGELFF. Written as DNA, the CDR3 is TGTGCCAGCAGTGTGACAGGCGCCGGGGAGCTGTTTTTT. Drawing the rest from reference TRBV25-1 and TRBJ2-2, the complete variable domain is EADIYQTPRYLVIGTGKKITLECSQTMGHDKMYWYQQDPGMELHLIHYSYGVNSTEKGDLSSESTVSRIRTEHFPLTLESARPSHTSQYLCASSVTGAGELFFGEGSRLTVL.

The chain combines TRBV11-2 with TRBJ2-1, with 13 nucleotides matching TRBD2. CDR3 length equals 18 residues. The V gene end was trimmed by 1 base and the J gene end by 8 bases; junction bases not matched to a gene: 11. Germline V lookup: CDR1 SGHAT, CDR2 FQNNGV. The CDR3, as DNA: TGTGCCAGCAGCTTAGCCCCAACTAGCGGGAGGGCTAATGATGAGCAGTTCTTC. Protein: CASSLAPTSGRANDEQFF.

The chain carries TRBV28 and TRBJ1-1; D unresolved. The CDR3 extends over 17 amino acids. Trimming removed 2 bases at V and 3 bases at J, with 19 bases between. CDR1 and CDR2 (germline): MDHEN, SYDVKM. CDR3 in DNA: TGTGCCAGCAGTTTAATTTATGTCGTAACGGGAGACACTGAAGCTTTCTTT. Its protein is CASSLIYVVTGDTEAFF.

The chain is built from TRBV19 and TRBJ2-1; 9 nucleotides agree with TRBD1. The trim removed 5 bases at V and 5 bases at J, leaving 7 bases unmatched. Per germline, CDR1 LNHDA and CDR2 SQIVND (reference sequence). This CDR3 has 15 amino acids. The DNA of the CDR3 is TGTGCCAGTAGTGAAAGACAGGGGGGCCACAATGAGCAGTTCTTC. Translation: CASSERQGGHNEQFF.

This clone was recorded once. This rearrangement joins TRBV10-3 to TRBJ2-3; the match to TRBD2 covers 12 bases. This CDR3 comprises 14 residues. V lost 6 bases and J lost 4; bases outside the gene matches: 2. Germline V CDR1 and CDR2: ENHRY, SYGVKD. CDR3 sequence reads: CAIRWTSGADTQYF. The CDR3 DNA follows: TGTGCCATCAGATGGACTAGCGGGGCAGATACGCAGTATTTT.

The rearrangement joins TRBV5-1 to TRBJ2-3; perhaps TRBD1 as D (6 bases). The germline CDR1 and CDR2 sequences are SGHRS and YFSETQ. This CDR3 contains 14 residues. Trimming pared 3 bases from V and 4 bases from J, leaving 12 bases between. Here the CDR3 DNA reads TGCGCCAGCAGCTGGGCAGGGGAGTCAGATACGCAGTATTTT. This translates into CASSWAGESDTQYF.

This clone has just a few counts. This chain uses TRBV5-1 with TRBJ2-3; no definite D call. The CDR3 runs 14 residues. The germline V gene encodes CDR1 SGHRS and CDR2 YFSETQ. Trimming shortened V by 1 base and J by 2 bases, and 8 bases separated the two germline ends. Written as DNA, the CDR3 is TGCGCCAGCAGCTTGAAAGTCGACACAGATACGCAGTATTTT. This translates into CASSLKVDTDTQYF.

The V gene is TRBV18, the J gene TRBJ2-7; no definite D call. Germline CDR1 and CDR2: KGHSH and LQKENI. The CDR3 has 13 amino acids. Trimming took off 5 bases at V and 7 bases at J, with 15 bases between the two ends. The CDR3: CASSSDSKGEQYF. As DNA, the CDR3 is TGTGCCAGCTCATCCGACTCAAAAGGGGAGCAGTACTTC.

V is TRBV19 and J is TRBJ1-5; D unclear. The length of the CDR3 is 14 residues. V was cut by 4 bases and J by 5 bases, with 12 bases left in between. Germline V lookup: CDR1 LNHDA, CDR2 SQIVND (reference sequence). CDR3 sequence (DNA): TGTGCCAGTAGTACTCGCACGGCCGATCAGCCCCAGCATTTT. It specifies CASSTRTADQPQHF.

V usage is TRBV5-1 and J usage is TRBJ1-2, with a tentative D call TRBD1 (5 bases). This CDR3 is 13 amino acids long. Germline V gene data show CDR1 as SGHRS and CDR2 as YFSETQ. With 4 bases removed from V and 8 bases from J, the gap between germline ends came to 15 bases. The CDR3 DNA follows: TGCGCCAGCAGCGGCGGAGGGGCGGGCGGCTACACCTTC. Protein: CASSGGGAGGYTF.

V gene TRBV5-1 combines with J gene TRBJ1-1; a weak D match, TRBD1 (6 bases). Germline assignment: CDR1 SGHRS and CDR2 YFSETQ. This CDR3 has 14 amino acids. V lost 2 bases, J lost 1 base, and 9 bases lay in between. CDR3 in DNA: TGCGCCAGCAGCTTTGGGGGCCCGAACACTGAAGCTTTCTTT. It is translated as CASSFGGPNTEAFF.

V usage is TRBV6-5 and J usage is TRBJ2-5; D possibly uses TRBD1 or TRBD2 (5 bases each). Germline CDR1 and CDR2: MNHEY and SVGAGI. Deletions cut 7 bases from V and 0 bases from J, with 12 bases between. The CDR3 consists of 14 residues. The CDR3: CASTRDLYQETQYF. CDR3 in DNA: TGTGCCAGCACCCGGGACCTCTACCAAGAGACCCAGTACTTC.

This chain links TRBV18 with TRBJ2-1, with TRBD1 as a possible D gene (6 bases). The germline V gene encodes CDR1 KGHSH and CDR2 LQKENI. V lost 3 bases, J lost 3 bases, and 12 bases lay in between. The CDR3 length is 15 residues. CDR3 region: CASSPRGRDYNEQFF. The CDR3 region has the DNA TGTGCCAGCTCACCCAGGGGCAGAGACTACAATGAGCAGTTCTTC.

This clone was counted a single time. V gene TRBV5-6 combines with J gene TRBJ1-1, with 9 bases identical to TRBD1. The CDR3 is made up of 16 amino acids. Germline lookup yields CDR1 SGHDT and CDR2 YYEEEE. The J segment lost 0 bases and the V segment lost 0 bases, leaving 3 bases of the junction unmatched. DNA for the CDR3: TGTGCCAGCAGCTTGGGGGACAGGGACATGAACACTGAAGCTTTCTTT. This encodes CASSLGDRDMNTEAFF.

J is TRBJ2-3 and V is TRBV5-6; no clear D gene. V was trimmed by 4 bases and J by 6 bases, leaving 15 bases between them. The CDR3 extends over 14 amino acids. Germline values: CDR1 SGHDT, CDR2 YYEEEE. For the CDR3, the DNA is TGTGCCAGCAGCCCGGGTCCGGTGAGGGATACGCAGTATTTT. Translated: CASSPGPVRDTQYF.

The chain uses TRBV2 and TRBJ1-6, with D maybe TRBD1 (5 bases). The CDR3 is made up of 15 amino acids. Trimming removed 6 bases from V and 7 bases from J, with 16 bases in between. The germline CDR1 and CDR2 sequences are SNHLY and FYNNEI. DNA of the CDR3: TGTGCCAGCAGCGTTACTAGGGACGGGAATTCACCCCTCCACTTT. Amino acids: CASSVTRDGNSPLHF.

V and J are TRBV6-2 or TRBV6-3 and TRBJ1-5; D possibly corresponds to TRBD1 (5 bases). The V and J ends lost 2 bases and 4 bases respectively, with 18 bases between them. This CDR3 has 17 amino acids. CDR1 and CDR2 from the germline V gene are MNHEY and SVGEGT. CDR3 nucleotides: TGTGCCAGCAGTTACCTTTTAGGGGACCAGAAGAATCAGCCCCAGCATTTT. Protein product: CASSYLLGDQKNQPQHF.